This TCR beta chain was observed in a study of T cells in Graves' hyperthyroidism and ophthalmopathy. Study observations and caveats: Among thyroid clonotypes expanded above 0.001, most also appeared in blood. Ophthalmopathy, as predicted by the model, came a median 6.5 months after the prediction. A 13 V-J model separated ophthalmopathy from stable hyperthyroidism.

Each ophthalmopathy patient scored at least 3 on the Clinical Activity Score and at least 4 on NOSPECS grade, with duration under 3 months. Germline V lookup: CDR1 MNHNS, CDR2 SASEGT. Trimming cost V 5 bases and J 3 bases; bases outside gene matches: 12. The CDR3 covers 16 residues. The CDR3 regions of TCR beta were amplified from RNA transcripts. HTBI primers were the set used in a first-round RT-PCR of the TCR CDR3. MiXCR, applied by TCRdb to the multiplex PCR reads, yields one record per CDR3 protein. In the table there are approximately 530,000 distinct CDR3 sequences, 15% to 20% of which are singletons. This clonotype was observed a handful of times. The antigen is unknown.

The clonotype was recovered from a middle-aged man with Graves' ophthalmopathy. This chain connects TRBV6-1 to TRBJ1-1, with 7 bases aligning to TRBD1. Sequenced material: blood. The CDR3 DNA reads TGTGCCAGCAGTCGCCTCCTTAGGGGGCCGGACACTGAAGCTTTCTTT. Its protein is CASSRLLRGPDTEAFF.